This T cell receptor beta chain was documented in a study of T cell changes during pregnancy in multiple sclerosis. Clones were read by immunoSEQ multiplex PCR, and TCRdb kept only the in-frame ones, dropping some. The sample has about 47,000 clones, around 91% seen once. V lost 4 bases, J lost 10 bases, and 18 bases lay in between. Germline CDR1 is SGHRS and CDR2 is YFSETQ. This CDR3 has 15 residues. The V gene is TRBV5-1, the J gene TRBJ1-6; D is uncertain. The specimen comprised CD8+ T cells from peripheral blood mononuclear cells, sampled in the second trimester of pregnancy. This TCR came from a female donor with multiple sclerosis, enrolled in a pregnancy study. CDR3 in amino acids: CASSPAGIHDSPLHF. The CDR3 DNA is TGCGCCAGCAGCCCGGCCGGGATACACGACTCACCCCTCCACTTT.